This passage covers 19 T cell receptor beta chains from one sample sequenced in a study of blood T cell repertoires in COVID-19 (dated by TCRdb to 2020 to 2022). Library generation was performed with the immunoSEQ multiplex PCR assay. The source is immuneACCESS, and TCRdb retained only in-frame sequences with V and J called. Part of the clones is not carried over; for the studies checked, unresolved V genes explain less than half of this, and the remainder is unexplained. The sample has some 300,000 clones on record, around 89% of them singletons. Roughly 6% of the sample goes to the ten largest clones. The sample comprised peripheral blood. The origin of the receptors is a woman in her forties or fifties with COVID-19, enrolled during active disease.

The chain links TRBV7-2 to TRBJ2-2; D is perhaps TRBD2 (5 bases). This CDR3 has 14 residues. The V and J ends lost 0 bases and 10 bases respectively, with 12 bases between them. Per germline, CDR1 SGHTA and CDR2 FQGNSA. In DNA, the CDR3 is TGTGCCAGCAGCTTAGCAATTGACCGGGAGGAGCTGTTTTTT. Protein: CASSLAIDREELFF.

This clone was recorded once. V usage is TRBV19 and J usage is TRBJ2-1, with 7 bases fitting TRBD2. Germline values: CDR1 LNHDA, CDR2 SQIVND (reference sequence). The CDR3 extends over 15 amino acids. V was pared by 2 bases and J by 7 bases, with 8 bases of the junction left unmatched. The CDR3 loop is CASSIRGVGRNEQFF. As DNA, the CDR3 is TGTGCCAGTAGTATACGGGGGGTGGGTAGGAATGAGCAGTTCTTC.

The chain joins TRBV7-2 to TRBJ1-2, with no clear D. The V gene's germline CDR1 is SGHTA and CDR2 FQGNSA. V dropped 5 bases and J dropped 4 bases, with 20 bases sitting between them. The CDR3 extends over 16 amino acids. For the CDR3, the DNA is TGTGCCAGCAGCGAAACCACACGACGGAGGGCCTATGGCTACACCTTC. Protein: CASSETTRRRAYGYTF.

This chain links TRBV6-6 with TRBJ1-6, with D maybe TRBD1 (5 bases). Trimming pared 2 bases from V and 8 bases from J, leaving 13 bases between. The germline CDR1 and CDR2 sequences are MNHNY and SVGAGI (reference sequence). The CDR3 length is 15 residues. DNA of the CDR3: TGTGCCAGCAGTTACGTGATTGCGGGGGATTCACCCCTCCACTTT. It is translated as CASSYVIAGDSPLHF.

The V gene is TRBV28, the J gene TRBJ2-3; 9 nucleotides match TRBD2. V gave up 5 bases and J gave up 4 bases; unmatched junction bases: 7. Per the germline V gene, CDR1 is MDHEN and CDR2 is SYDVKM. This CDR3 contains 15 residues. The CDR3 bases are TGTGCCAGCAGTGGTAGCGGGAGCAGGGCAGATACGCAGTATTTT. Translated, it gives CASSGSGSRADTQYF.

This clone was observed a single time. V is TRBV6-2 or TRBV6-3 and J is TRBJ2-1; TRBD2 aligns across 9 bases. Per the germline V gene, CDR1 is MNHEY and CDR2 is SVGEGT. J lost 7 bases, V lost 4 bases, and 5 bases had no gene match. The CDR3 contains 14 residues. CDR3 sequence (DNA): TGTGCCAGCAGTTTTAGCGGGAGTAAGAATGAGCAGTTCTTC. Translating it yields CASSFSGSKNEQFF.

This chain uses TRBV18 with TRBJ1-4, with 7 bases that match TRBD1. In germline, CDR1 is KGHSH, CDR2 LQKENI. The CDR3 has 17 amino acids. V dropped 3 bases and J dropped 4; count of bases not matched to a gene: 11. The CDR3 nucleotides read TGTGCCAGCTCACCCACTCGTACCGGGACAGATAATGAAAAACTGTTTTTT. This codes for CASSPTRTGTDNEKLFF.

The J gene is TRBJ1-5, the V gene TRBV6-5; TRBD1 agrees at 7 bases. The V segment lost 4 bases and the J segment 7 bases; nucleotides outside the gene matches: 13. Germline V gene data show CDR1 as MNHEY and CDR2 as SVGAGI. The CDR3 is 16 amino acids. The CDR3 coding sequence is TGTGCCAGCAGTTGGGACAGCCCGGTTTCCACACAGCCCCAGCATTTT. It translates to CASSWDSPVSTQPQHF.

The chain employs TRBV27 and TRBJ2-7; 8 positions agree with TRBD2. This CDR3 has 18 amino acids. Looked up from germline, CDR1 is MNHEY and CDR2 is SMNVEV (reference sequence). Losses at the gene ends were 2 bases for V and 4 bases for J; bases not matched to a gene: 16. CDR3 region: CASSLRHPGGLFEYEQYF. The CDR3 nucleotides read TGTGCCAGCAGTTTACGTCACCCGGGAGGGCTCTTCGAATACGAGCAGTACTTC.

The chain has TRBV2 and TRBJ2-2; D remains unclear. This CDR3 is 15 amino acids long. Per germline, CDR1 SNHLY and CDR2 FYNNEI. V was trimmed by 7 bases and J by 4 bases, leaving 16 bases between them. CDR3 protein: CASKPQRPGTGELFF. In nucleotides, the CDR3 is TGTGCCAGCAAGCCGCAACGCCCAGGCACCGGGGAGCTGTTTTTT. Full variable domain (missing parts from reference TRBV2 and TRBJ2-2): EPEVTQTPSHQVTQMGQEVILRCVPISNHLYFYWYRQILGQKVEFLVSFYNNEISEKSEIFDDQFSVERPDGSNFTLKIRSTKLEDSAMYFCASKPQRPGTGELFFGEGSRLTVL.

CDR3 residues: CASSDFWGPSEQFF. CDR3 bases: TGTGCCAGCAGTGACTTTTGGGGGCCGAGTGAGCAGTTCTTC. The J gene is TRBJ2-1, the V gene TRBV6-4; weak D call: TRBD1 (6 bases). Germline CDR1 is MRHNA and CDR2 is SNTAGT. V lost 1 base, J lost 9 bases, and 13 bases lay in between. This CDR3 contains 14 residues.

The genes are TRBV3-1 (or the pseudogene TRBV3-2) and TRBJ1-1; TRBD1 is a possible D gene (5 bases). Germline V CDR1 and CDR2: LGHDT, YNNKEL (reference sequence). CDR3 size: 15 residues. Trimming shortened V by 2 bases and J by 0 bases, and 10 bases separated the two germline ends. The CDR3 region is CASSQRGGLNTEAFF. CDR3 nucleotides: TGTGCCAGCAGCCAACGCGGGGGATTGAACACTGAAGCTTTCTTT.

This chain uses TRBV27 with TRBJ2-7; 7 bases agree with TRBD2. V lost 0 bases to trimming and J lost 6 bases; unmatched junction nucleotides: 8. This CDR3 has 15 residues. Germline CDR1 is MNHEY and CDR2 is SMNVEV (reference sequence). The CDR3 bases are TGTGCCAGCAGTTTATCGTGGGCGGGAGCTCGCGAGCAGTACTTC. It encodes CASSLSWAGAREQYF.

This clone was detected once. This CDR3 is CASSKGKGRGYSSGNTIYF. The CDR3 DNA sequence: TGTGCCAGCAGCAAAGGAAAAGGGAGAGGTTATTCATCAGGAAACACCATATATTTT. J is TRBJ1-3 and V is TRBV21-1. TRBV21-1 is labeled a pseudogene. This CDR3 contains 19 residues.

V is TRBV27 and J is TRBJ2-1, with TRBD2 identical over 9 bases. CDR1 is MNHEY and CDR2 is SMNVEV in the germline V gene (reference sequence). The CDR3 runs to 16 residues. After removal of 2 bases from V and 4 bases from J, the junction contained 6 bases not matched to a gene. DNA for the CDR3: TGTGCCAGCAGTTTAACCCTAGCGGGGACTTACAATGAGCAGTTCTTC. It translates to CASSLTLAGTYNEQFF.

The gene calls are TRBV28 and TRBJ1-2; D possibly corresponds to TRBD1 (5 bases). The V end was cut by 7 bases, the J end by 4 bases, with 19 bases between. Germline CDR1 and CDR2: MDHEN and SYDVKM. The CDR3 sequence is 15 residues long. As DNA, the CDR3 is TGTGCCAGCACCCTGAGACAGCGGGGCGGCTATGGCTACACCTTC. Amino acid sequence: CASTLRQRGGYGYTF.

The genes are TRBV5-1 and TRBJ2-5; D is possibly TRBD2 (5 bases). The V end was cut by 0 bases, the J end by 1 base, with 13 bases between. The CDR3 is made up of 16 amino acids. Looked up from germline, CDR1 is SGHRS and CDR2 is YFSETQ. The CDR3 sequence is CASSLVLQRFQETQYF. The CDR3 bases are TGCGCCAGCAGCTTGGTACTACAGCGGTTCCAAGAGACCCAGTACTTC.

The gene calls are TRBV5-1 and TRBJ2-1; no reliable D call. The CDR3 is 14 residues long. Looked up from germline, CDR1 is SGHRS and CDR2 is YFSETQ. V lost 5 bases, J lost 4 bases, and 13 bases lay in between. The CDR3 DNA follows: TGCGCCAGCAGTCAAGATACAGCTTACAATGAGCAGTTCTTC. Translated, it gives CASSQDTAYNEQFF.

This chain links TRBV10-1 with TRBJ2-3; D unclear. V was shortened by 0 bases and J by 6 bases, with 16 bases between the two germline ends. Germline assignment: CDR1 WNHNN and CDR2 SYGVQD (reference sequence). This CDR3 contains 16 residues. The CDR3 sequence is CASSESFGDLPDTQYF. The CDR3 DNA reads as TGCGCCAGCAGTGAGTCGTTTGGAGACCTCCCGGATACGCAGTATTTT.